The sequence of this T cell receptor beta chain was determined in a study of spatial heterogeneity in lung cancer. Study-wide points: Counts of expanded intratumoral alpha and beta TCRs tracked tumor mutation counts. Beta chains had 13% to 15% coverage of tumor T cells, and alpha chains had 7% to 8%.

This clonotype was seen many times. Its antigen is as yet unknown. A single record per CDR3 protein comes from TCRdb applying MiXCR to the 5' RACE reads. The sample shows some 10,000 distinct CDR3 sequences, roughly 6.7% of them seen only once. The time point here: sample taken at primary tumor resection. Tumor, nontumor lung or frozen PBMC supplied whole RNA, sequenced without sorting. Germline V gives CDR1 MDHEN, CDR2 SYDVKM. The J segment lost 5 bases and the V segment lost 4 bases, leaving 6 bases of the junction unmatched. This CDR3 has 16 residues. The V gene is TRBV28, the J gene TRBJ1-6; TRBD1 matches at 9 bases. Sequencing was performed on lung tumor tissue, taken at surgery. This sequence was found in a male donor with early-stage non-small cell lung cancer. The CDR3 loop reads CASSSSGTGNNSPLHF. CDR3 DNA: TGTGCCAGCAGTTCCTCCGGGACAGGGAATAATTCACCCCTCCACTTT.